This paragraph reports one TCR beta chain. The identical CDR3 is also encoded by other nucleotide sequences in the sample. Produced via immunoSEQ multiplex PCR; TCRdb's table is partial and in-frame only. In the table there are about 230,000 clones, roughly 84% of which are singletons. The sample belongs to a study of blood T cell repertoires in COVID-19. For the study at large: The United States, Italy and Spain provided the acute and convalescent COVID-19 samples.

The clonotype comes from a man aged 35 to 55 with acute or convalescent COVID-19. The specimen was peripheral blood.

CDR3 sequence: CASSIRGQGYGYTF. Here the CDR3 DNA reads TGTGCCAGTAGTATACGGGGACAGGGGTATGGCTACACCTTC. This chain uses TRBV19 with TRBJ1-2, with 10 positions matching TRBD1. Per the germline V gene, CDR1 is LNHDA and CDR2 is SQIVND (reference sequence). Unmatched junction bases numbered 2, after V lost 2 bases and J lost 5 bases. This CDR3 comprises 14 residues.